This T cell receptor beta chain stems from a study of blood T cell repertoires in COVID-19. Study overall: The samples span acute and convalescent COVID-19 from the United States, Italy and Spain.

Libraries were prepared by immunoSEQ multiplex PCR; TCRdb keeps only in-frame clonotypes and omits some of them. Here the sample spans 240,000 or so clones, about 90% being singletons. Germline V lookup: CDR1 MNHEY, CDR2 SMNVEV (reference sequence). The CDR3 totals 15 residues. The V and J ends lost 5 bases and 2 bases respectively, with 15 bases between them. The sequence was obtained from a man aged 60-69 years with acute or convalescent COVID-19. The material sequenced was peripheral blood. The V call is TRBV27, the J call TRBJ1-2; D may be TRBD1 (5 bases). The CDR3 reads CASSLRPQGNYGYTF. DNA of the CDR3: TGTGCCAGCAGTCTACGCCCCCAGGGCAACTATGGCTACACCTTC.